Listed below are T cell receptor beta chains from one sample, sequenced in a study of blood T cell repertoires in COVID-19. Only in-frame clones appear in the TCRdb table, and some are missing; sequencing was by immunoSEQ multiplex PCR. The sample has about 200,000 clones; around nine tenths are singletons. Sequencing input: peripheral blood. The receptors come from a man aged 55-75 years who had recovered from COVID-19. The conserved cysteine and the conserved F or W are not part of the CDR3 here. The D gene is left open where the match is weak.

j_call d_call v_call cdr3_aa
TRBJ1-3 TRBD1 TRBV9 ASSSGQGWRILSGNTIY
TRBJ2-2 - TRBV27 ASSLVAAGELF
TRBJ2-2 TRBD1 TRBV5-4 ASSRTGALNTGELF
TRBJ2-3 - TRBV5-3 ARWPWGGTDTQY
TRBJ2-5 TRBD2 TRBV9 ASSVGGRTGGETQY
TRBJ2-1 TRBD2 TRBV18 ASSPRETSGSLGEQF
TRBJ2-2 - TRBV5-1 ASSRGSPANTGELF
TRBJ2-7 - TRBV9 ASSAVGAGRNEQY
TRBJ1-3 - TRBV29-1 SAGALSGNTIY
TRBJ2-7 TRBD1 TRBV7-2 ASSLQTGESYEQY
TRBJ2-1 - TRBV13 ASSLAKIYNEQF
TRBJ1-1 - TRBV6-2/TRBV6-3 ASSYYSQGRTEAF
TRBJ2-1 - TRBV10-1 ASSESGSYYNEQF
TRBJ1-1 - TRBV10-3 AISESAGMDTEAF
TRBJ2-6 - TRBV29-1 SVDVQGANVLT
TRBJ1-1 - TRBV19 ASTRAKNGVNTEAF
TRBJ2-2 - TRBV30 AWRPRRNLGGNTGELF
TRBJ2-1 TRBD2 TRBV28 ASSRPPGLGNEQF
TRBJ1-2 - TRBV3-1/TRBV3-2 ASSQGLRGSPHYGYT
TRBJ2-6 TRBD2 TRBV19 ASERFPGGATSSGANVLT
TRBJ1-1 - TRBV3-1/TRBV3-2 ASSQATENTEAF
TRBJ2-4 TRBD1 TRBV29-1 SVDGTGNIQY
TRBJ2-7 - TRBV5-1 ASSLAGRLTYEQY
TRBJ1-2 - TRBV24-1 ATSDSIGTGYT
TRBJ1-6 - TRBV25-1 ASSPGGASGSPLH
TRBJ2-3 TRBD1 TRBV7-7 ASSLGTGNTQY
TRBJ2-7 TRBD2 TRBV29-1 SVGLVEEQY
TRBJ2-1 TRBD1 TRBV10-3 AISPYLGTGGSNEQF
TRBJ2-3 - TRBV5-4 ASSPNTDTQY
TRBJ2-3 - TRBV10-3 AISESLDYQY
TRBJ2-1 TRBD1 TRBV11-2 ASSLDGRTGGNEQF
TRBJ1-6 - TRBV5-4 ASSFGSSYNSPLH
TRBJ1-1 TRBD1 TRBV19 ASSPWTGMNTEAF
TRBJ1-3 - TRBV7-8 ASSSLSTGLTGNTIY
TRBJ1-5 - TRBV7-9 ASSPNEVGNQPQH
TRBJ2-5 TRBD2 TRBV7-2 ASSPWAGGQETQY
TRBJ1-5 - TRBV19 ASTFVGADQPQH
TRBJ2-2 - TRBV23-1 ASSLEGFTGKKGTGELF
TRBJ2-7 - TRBV25-1 ASSEVAEQY
TRBJ1-6 - TRBV9 ASSLRVLNSPLH
TRBJ2-5 TRBD2 TRBV5-5 ASSFRDYPQETQY
TRBJ1-1 TRBD1 TRBV5-8 ASSSGQRARGTEAF
TRBJ2-4 TRBD2 TRBV9 ASGAGVENIQY
TRBJ1-1 TRBD1 TRBV5-8 ASSLRDSRLNTEAF
TRBJ1-1 TRBD1 TRBV25-1 ATVPTPGQGDLGTEAF
TRBJ2-3 - TRBV3-1/TRBV3-2 ASSQPPTDTQY
TRBJ2-2 - TRBV9 ASSLSGGLADTGELF
TRBJ1-5 - TRBV30 AYAIQAGNSQPQH
TRBJ1-2 - TRBV2 ASRRTSYGYT
TRBJ2-5 TRBD1 TRBV24-1 ATSDPGQEETQY
TRBJ2-1 TRBD1 TRBV7-3 ASSLGTGNGEQF